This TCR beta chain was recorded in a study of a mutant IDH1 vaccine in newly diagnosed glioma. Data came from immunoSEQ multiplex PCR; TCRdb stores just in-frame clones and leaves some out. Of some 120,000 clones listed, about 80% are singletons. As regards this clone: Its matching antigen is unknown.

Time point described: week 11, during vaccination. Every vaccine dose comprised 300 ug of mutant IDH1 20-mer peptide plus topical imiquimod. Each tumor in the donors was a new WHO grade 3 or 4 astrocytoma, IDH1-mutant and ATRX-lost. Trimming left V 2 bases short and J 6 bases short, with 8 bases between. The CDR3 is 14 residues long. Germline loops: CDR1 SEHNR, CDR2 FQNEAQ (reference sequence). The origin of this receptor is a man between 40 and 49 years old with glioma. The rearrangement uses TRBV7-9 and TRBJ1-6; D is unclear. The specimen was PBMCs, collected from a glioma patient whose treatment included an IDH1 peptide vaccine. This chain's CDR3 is CASSLPYGNSPLHF. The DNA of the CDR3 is TGTGCCAGCAGCTTACCGTACGGTAATTCACCCCTCCACTTT.